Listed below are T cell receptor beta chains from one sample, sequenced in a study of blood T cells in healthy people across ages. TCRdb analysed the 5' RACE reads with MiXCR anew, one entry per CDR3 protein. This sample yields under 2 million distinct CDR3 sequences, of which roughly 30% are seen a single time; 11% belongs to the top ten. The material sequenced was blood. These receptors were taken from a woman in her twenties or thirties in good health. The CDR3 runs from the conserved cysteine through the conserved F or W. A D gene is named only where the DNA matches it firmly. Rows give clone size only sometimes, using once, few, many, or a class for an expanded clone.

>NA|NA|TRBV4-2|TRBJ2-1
CTSSQVGQTVNEQFF
TGTACCAGCAGCCAAGTGGGTCAAACGGTCAATGAGCAGTTCTTC
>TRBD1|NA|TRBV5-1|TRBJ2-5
CASSLTGHLELETQYF
TGCGCCAGCAGCCTGACAGGGCACCTCGAATTAGAGACCCAGTACTTC
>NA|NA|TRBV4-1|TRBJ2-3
CASSHDPVTSTDTQYF
TGCGCCAGCAGCCACGACCCAGTTACTAGCACAGATACGCAGTATTTT
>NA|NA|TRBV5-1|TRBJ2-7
CASSLEEGEQYF
TGCGCCAGCAGCTTAGAAGAGGGCGAGCAGTACTTC
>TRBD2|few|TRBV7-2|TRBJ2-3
CANSPRTSGSDTQYF
TGTGCCAACAGCCCCAGGACTAGCGGGAGTGATACGCAGTATTTT
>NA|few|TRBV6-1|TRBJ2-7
CASSAYPGEDEQYF
TGTGCCAGCAGTGCCTACCCCGGGGAAGACGAGCAGTACTTC
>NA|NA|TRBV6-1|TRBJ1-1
CASSELGTNTEAFF
TGTGCCAGCAGTGAATTAGGGACGAACACTGAAGCTTTCTTT
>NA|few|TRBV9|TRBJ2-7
CASSVDSNYEQYF
TGTGCCAGCAGCGTAGACTCGAACTACGAGCAGTACTTC
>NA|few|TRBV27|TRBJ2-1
CASSLLRDTNEQFF
TGTGCCAGCAGTTTATTGCGGGACACCAATGAGCAGTTCTTC
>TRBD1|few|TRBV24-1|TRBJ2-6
CATSDLGQGATGANVLTF
TGTGCCACCAGTGATTTAGGACAGGGGGCTACTGGGGCCAACGTCCTGACTTTC
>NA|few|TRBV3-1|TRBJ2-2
CASNQAGELFF
TGTGCCAGCAATCAGGCCGGGGAGCTGTTTTTT
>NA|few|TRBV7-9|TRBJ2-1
CASSFISVSGTDEQFF
TGTGCCAGCAGCTTCATTAGCGTCTCAGGGACGGATGAGCAGTTCTTC
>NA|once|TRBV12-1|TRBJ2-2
CASSNERGVNTGELFF
TGTGCCAGCAGCAACGAGCGGGGAGTCAACACCGGGGAGCTGTTTTTT
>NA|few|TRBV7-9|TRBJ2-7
CASSPGTAFYEQYF
TGTGCCAGCAGCCCAGGGACGGCCTTCTACGAGCAGTACTTC
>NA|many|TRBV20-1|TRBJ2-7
CSARDTGKSSYEQYF
TGCAGTGCTAGAGACACTGGCAAGAGCTCCTACGAGCAGTACTTC
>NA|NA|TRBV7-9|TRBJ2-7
CASSLSVGRSEQYF
TGTGCCAGCAGCTTATCAGTGGGTCGGTCCGAGCAGTACTTC
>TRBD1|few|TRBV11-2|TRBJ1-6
CASSWGQGLPLHF
TGTGCCAGCAGCTGGGGACAGGGATTACCCCTCCACTTT
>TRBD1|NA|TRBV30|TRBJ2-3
CAWSESDRSTGGDTQYF
TGTGCCTGGAGTGAATCGGACAGGTCGACGGGCGGAGATACGCAGTATTTT
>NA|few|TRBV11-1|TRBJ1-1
CASSANPGNTEAFF
TGTGCCAGCAGCGCGAACCCTGGCAACACTGAAGCTTTCTTT
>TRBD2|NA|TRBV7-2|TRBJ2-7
CASSLLGSSGGAYEQYF
TGTGCCAGCAGCTTATTGGGGTCTAGCGGGGGGGCCTACGAGCAGTACTTC
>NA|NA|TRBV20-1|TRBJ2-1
CSAATGTGSYNEQFF
TGCAGTGCGGCGACCGGGACTGGCTCCTACAATGAGCAGTTCTTC
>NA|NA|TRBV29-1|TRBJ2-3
CSVEDLTGRSTQYF
TGCAGCGTTGAAGATCTGACAGGACGGAGTACGCAGTATTTT
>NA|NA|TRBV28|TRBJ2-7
CASSITGLWEQYF
TGTGCCAGCAGCATCACAGGGCTCTGGGAGCAGTACTTC
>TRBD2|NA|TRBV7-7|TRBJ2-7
CASSLTSGSYNEQYF
TGTGCCAGCAGCTTGACTAGCGGTTCCTACAATGAGCAGTACTTC
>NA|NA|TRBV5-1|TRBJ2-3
CASSLGGTTGDTQYF
TGCGCCAGCAGCTTGGGAGGGACCACAGGAGATACGCAGTATTTT
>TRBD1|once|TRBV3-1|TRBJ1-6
CASSTQDRVSPLHF
TGTGCCAGCAGCACCCAGGACAGGGTGTCACCCCTCCACTTT
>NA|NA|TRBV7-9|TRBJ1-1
CASSSIPVGHVATEAFF
TGTGCCAGCAGCTCCATCCCCGTGGGGCACGTTGCCACTGAAGCTTTCTTT
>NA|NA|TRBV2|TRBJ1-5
CASSGTVISWPQHF
TGTGCCAGCAGTGGGACAGTAATATCCTGGCCCCAGCATTTT
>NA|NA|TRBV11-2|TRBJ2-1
CASSLVTGYEQFF
TGTGCCAGCAGCTTAGTGACAGGCTATGAGCAGTTCTTC
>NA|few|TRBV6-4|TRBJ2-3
CASSEFGLGGPDTQYF
TGTGCCAGCAGTGAGTTCGGGCTAGGGGGGCCAGATACGCAGTATTTT
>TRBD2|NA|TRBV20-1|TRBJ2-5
CSAGTSGGVETQYF
TGCAGTGCTGGGACTAGCGGGGGGGTCGAGACCCAGTACTTC
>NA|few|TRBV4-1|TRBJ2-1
CASSQDYPGARHNEQFF
TGCGCCAGCAGCCAAGATTACCCGGGAGCTAGGCACAATGAGCAGTTCTTC
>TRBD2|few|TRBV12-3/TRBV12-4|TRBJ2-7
CASRLTSGRYEQYF
TGTGCCAGCAGACTGACTAGCGGGAGATACGAGCAGTACTTC
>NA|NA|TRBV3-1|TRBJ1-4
CASSQGMYNEKLFF
TGTGCCAGCAGCCAAGGCATGTATAATGAAAAACTGTTTTTT
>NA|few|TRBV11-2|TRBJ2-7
CASSLTHSDTLSYEQYF
TGTGCCAGCAGCTTAACCCATTCGGACACTTTGAGCTACGAGCAGTACTTC
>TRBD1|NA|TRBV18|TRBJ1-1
CASSRDRGLDGTEAFF
TGTGCCAGCTCCCGGGACAGGGGGTTAGATGGGACTGAAGCTTTCTTT
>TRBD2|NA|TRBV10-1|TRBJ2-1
CASSGTGTSGRVPYNGQFF
TGCGCCAGCAGTGGTACCGGGACTAGCGGGAGGGTCCCCTACAATGGGCAGTTCTTC
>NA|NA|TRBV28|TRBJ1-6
CASLNPTGSPLHF
TGTGCCAGTCTAAATCCGACTGGGTCACCCCTCCACTTT
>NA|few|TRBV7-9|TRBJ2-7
CASSGEGWNEQYF
TGTGCCAGCAGCGGTGAGGGGTGGAACGAGCAGTACTTC
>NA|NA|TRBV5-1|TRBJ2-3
CASNSGGFAGDTQYF
TGCGCCAGCAATTCCGGCGGGTTTGCAGGGGATACGCAGTATTTT
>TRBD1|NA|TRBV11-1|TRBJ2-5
CASSLRTGQETQYF
TGTGCCAGCAGCCTCCGGACAGGCCAAGAGACCCAGTACTTC
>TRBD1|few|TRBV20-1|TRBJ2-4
CSLKAGQGRGAKNIQYF
TGCAGTCTGAAGGCGGGACAGGGAAGGGGAGCCAAAAACATTCAGTACTTC
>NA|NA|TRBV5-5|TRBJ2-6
CASSLVASGANVLTF
TGTGCCAGCAGCTTGGTGGCCTCTGGGGCCAACGTCCTGACTTTC
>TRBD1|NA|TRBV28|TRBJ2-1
CASSLSGQGAHNEQFF
TGTGCCAGCAGTTTATCCGGACAGGGGGCCCACAATGAGCAGTTCTTC
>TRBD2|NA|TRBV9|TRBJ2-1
CASSSPGLVTNEQFF
TGTGCCAGCAGCTCCCCGGGACTAGTGACCAATGAGCAGTTCTTC
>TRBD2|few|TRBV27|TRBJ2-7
CASSIGLGAVEQYF
TGTGCCAGCAGTATAGGACTAGGAGCGGTCGAGCAGTACTTC
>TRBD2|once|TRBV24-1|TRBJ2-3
CATRWTSSDPDTQYF
TGTGCCACCAGGTGGACTAGTTCGGATCCAGATACGCAGTATTTT
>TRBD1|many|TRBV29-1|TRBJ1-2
CSVEGDRDGYTF
TGCAGCGTTGAAGGGGACAGGGATGGCTACACCTTC
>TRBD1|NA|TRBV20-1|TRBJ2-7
CSVMKRDRGYEQYF
TGCAGTGTCATGAAACGGGACAGGGGCTACGAGCAGTACTTC
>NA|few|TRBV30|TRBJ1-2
CAFLSSYGYTF
TGTGCTTTTCTAAGCAGCTATGGCTACACCTTC
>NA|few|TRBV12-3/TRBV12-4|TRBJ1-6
CASSFDLGSPLHF
TGTGCCAGCAGTTTTGACTTAGGGTCGCCCCTCCACTTT
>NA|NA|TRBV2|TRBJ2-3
CATRREADTQYF
TGTGCCACGCGAAGAGAGGCGGATACGCAGTATTTT
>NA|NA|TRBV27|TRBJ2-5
CASRSMGQETQYF
TGTGCCAGCAGAAGTATGGGGCAAGAGACCCAGTACTTC